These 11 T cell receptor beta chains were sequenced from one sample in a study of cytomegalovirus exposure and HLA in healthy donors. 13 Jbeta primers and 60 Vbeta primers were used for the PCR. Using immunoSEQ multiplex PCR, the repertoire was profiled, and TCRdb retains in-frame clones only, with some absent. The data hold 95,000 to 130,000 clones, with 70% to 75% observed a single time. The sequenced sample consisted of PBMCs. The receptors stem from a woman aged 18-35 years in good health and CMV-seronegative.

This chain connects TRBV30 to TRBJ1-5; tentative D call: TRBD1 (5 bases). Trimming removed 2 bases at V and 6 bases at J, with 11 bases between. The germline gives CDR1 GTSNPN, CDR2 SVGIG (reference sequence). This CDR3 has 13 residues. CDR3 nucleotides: TGTGCCTGGAGTCCAGGGCTGGGTCAGCCCCAGCATTTT. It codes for CAWSPGLGQPQHF.

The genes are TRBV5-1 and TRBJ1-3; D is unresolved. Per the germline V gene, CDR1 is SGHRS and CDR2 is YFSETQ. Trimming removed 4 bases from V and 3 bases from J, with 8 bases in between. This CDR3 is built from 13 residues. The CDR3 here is CASSATVGNTIYF. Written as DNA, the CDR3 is TGCGCCAGCAGCGCTACAGTTGGAAACACCATATATTTT.

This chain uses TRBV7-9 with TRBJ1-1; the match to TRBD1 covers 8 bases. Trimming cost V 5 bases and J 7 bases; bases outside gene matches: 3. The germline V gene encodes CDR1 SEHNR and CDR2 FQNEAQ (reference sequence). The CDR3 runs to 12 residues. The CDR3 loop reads CASSLGTGEAFF. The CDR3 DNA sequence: TGTGCCAGCAGCCTGGGGACAGGTGAAGCTTTCTTT.

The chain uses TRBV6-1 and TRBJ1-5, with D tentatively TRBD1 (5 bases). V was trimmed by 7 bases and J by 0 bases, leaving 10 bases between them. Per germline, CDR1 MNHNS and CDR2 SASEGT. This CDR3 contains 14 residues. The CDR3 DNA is TGTGCCAGCATCCGACAGAGTAGCAATCAGCCCCAGCATTTT. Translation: CASIRQSSNQPQHF.

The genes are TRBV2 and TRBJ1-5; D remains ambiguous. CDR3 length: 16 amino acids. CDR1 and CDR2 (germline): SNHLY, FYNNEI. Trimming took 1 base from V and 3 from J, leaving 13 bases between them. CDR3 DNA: TGTGCCAGCAGTGAAGGGGGTTTGAGGGCCAATCAGCCCCAGCATTTT. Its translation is CASSEGGLRANQPQHF.

CDR3 residues: CASSQTKGWGLYGYTF. The CDR3 DNA follows: TGTGCCAGCAGCCAAACGAAGGGTTGGGGCCTCTATGGCTACACCTTC. The gene calls are TRBV14 and TRBJ1-2, with D perhaps matching TRBD1 (5 bases). Germline V gene data show CDR1 as SGHDN and CDR2 as FVKESK. CDR3 length: 16 residues. Trimming removed 2 bases from V and 4 bases from J, with 17 bases in between.

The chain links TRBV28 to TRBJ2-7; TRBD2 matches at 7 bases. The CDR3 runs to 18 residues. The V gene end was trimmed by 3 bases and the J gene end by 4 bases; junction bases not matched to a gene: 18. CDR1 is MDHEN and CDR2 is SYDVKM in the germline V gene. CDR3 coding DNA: TGTGCCAGCAGTTTTGGGACTCGCGGGAGCCTAGAAGCGTACGAGCAGTACTTC. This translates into CASSFGTRGSLEAYEQYF. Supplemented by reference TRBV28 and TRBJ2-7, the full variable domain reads DVKVTQSSRYLVKRTGEKVFLECVQDMDHENMFWYRQDPGLGLRLIYFSYDVKMKEKGDIPEGYSVSREKKERFSLILESASTNQTSMYLCASSFGTRGSLEAYEQYFGPGTRLTVT.

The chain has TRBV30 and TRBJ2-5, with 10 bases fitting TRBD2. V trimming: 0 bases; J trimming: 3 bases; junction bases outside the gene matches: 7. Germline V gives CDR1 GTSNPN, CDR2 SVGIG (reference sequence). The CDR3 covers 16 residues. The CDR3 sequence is CAWSVAGGPMKETQYF. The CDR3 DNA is TGTGCCTGGAGTGTAGCGGGGGGGCCTATGAAAGAGACCCAGTACTTC.

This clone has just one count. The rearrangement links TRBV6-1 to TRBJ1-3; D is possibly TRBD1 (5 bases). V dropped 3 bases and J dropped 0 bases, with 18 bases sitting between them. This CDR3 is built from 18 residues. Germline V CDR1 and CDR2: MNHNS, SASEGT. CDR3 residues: CASSDRSGLTSSGNTIYF. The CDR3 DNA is TGTGCCAGCAGTGACAGATCGGGACTCACGAGCTCTGGAAACACCATATATTTT.

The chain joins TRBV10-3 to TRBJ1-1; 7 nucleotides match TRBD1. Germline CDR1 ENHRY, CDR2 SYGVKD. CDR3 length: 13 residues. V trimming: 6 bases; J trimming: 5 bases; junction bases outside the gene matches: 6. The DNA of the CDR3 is TGTGCCATCAGGGCCGACAGGGTAACTGAAGCTTTCTTT. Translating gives CAIRADRVTEAFF.

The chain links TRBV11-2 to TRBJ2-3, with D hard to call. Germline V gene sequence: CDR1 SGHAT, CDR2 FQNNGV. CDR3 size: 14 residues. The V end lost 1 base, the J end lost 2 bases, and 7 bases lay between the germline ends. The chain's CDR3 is CASSLVSFTDTQYF. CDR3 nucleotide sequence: TGTGCCAGCAGCTTAGTGTCCTTCACAGATACGCAGTATTTT.